A selection of T cell receptor beta chains follows, all from one sample in a study of T cell responses to AZD1222 COVID-19 vaccine. Method: immunoSEQ multiplex PCR; TCRdb's copy keeps in-frame clones and lacks some. Of over 100,000 clones listed, approximately 91% are singletons. The sequencing here drew on peripheral blood, taken on day 0 of AZD1222 vaccination. These receptors all stem from an adult in good health. The CDR3 runs from the conserved cysteine through the conserved F or W. The order of the fields is D gene, V gene, J gene, clone size, CDR3 protein, CDR3 DNA. D genes are given only for firm matches. Clone size is shown for a subset of rows, as once, few, many or a class of expanded clone.

.,TRBV9,TRBJ1-1,.,CASSGGDTQRGTEAFF,TGTGCCAGCAGCGGTGGGGACACCCAAAGAGGCACTGAAGCTTTCTTT
TRBD1,TRBV7-9,TRBJ1-2,once,CASSLDRGVAWNYGYTF,TGTGCCAGCAGCCTGGACAGGGGAGTAGCGTGGAACTATGGCTACACCTTC
.,TRBV6-5,TRBJ1-2,few,CATTQGYGYTF,TGTGCCACCACTCAGGGCTATGGCTACACCTTC
.,TRBV4-2,TRBJ2-1,once,CASSPSFRGRYNEQFF,TGTGCCAGCAGCCCGTCTTTCCGGGGCAGGTACAATGAGCAGTTCTTC
.,TRBV5-5,TRBJ1-5,.,CASSLSSNQPQHF,TGTGCCAGCAGCTTGAGTAGCAATCAGCCCCAGCATTTT
.,TRBV30,TRBJ1-4,.,CAWSGNPPSEKLFF,TGTGCCTGGAGCGGAAACCCTCCCAGTGAAAAACTGTTTTTT
.,TRBV5-1,TRBJ1-5,.,CASSYTGQPQHF,TGCGCCAGCAGCTACACAGGGCAGCCCCAGCATTTT
TRBD1,TRBV6-5,TRBJ1-3,.,CASIADRGSGNTIYF,TGTGCCAGCATTGCTGACAGGGGCTCAGGAAACACCATATATTTT
TRBD1,TRBV30,TRBJ1-2,.,CAWIPQDRSGGYTF,TGTGCCTGGATCCCCCAGGACAGGAGCGGTGGCTACACCTTC
.,TRBV9,TRBJ2-3,.,CASSVGRIQDTQYF,TGTGCCAGCAGCGTAGGTAGGATTCAAGATACGCAGTATTTT
.,TRBV11-2,TRBJ1-2,few,CASSSSVYGYTF,TGTGCCAGCAGCTCTAGTGTCTATGGCTACACCTTC
TRBD2,TRBV2,TRBJ2-1,.,CASGRDFNNEQFF,TGTGCCAGCGGGAGGGACTTCAACAATGAGCAGTTCTTC
TRBD2,TRBV7-2,TRBJ2-1,.,CASSLGRGVPGREQFF,TGTGCCAGCAGCTTAGGTCGGGGGGTCCCCGGTAGGGAGCAGTTCTTC
TRBD1,TRBV30,TRBJ1-1,once,CAWSVLRGQERGAFF,TGTGCCTGGAGTGTATTGAGGGGGCAGGAAAGAGGAGCTTTCTTT
.,TRBV20-1,TRBJ1-1,.,CSARDLKEAFF,TGCAGTGCTAGAGATCTCAAAGAAGCTTTCTTT
TRBD1,TRBV5-1,TRBJ2-5,.,CASSVGQGVQETQYF,TGCGCCAGCAGCGTGGGACAGGGAGTACAAGAGACCCAGTACTTC
.,TRBV6-5,TRBJ1-4,.,CASSPPGDYEKLFF,TGTGCCAGCAGCCCACCCGGGGACTATGAAAAACTGTTTTTT
.,TRBV20-1,TRBJ2-1,.,CSAPNPWQFF,TGCAGTGCCCCCAACCCATGGCAGTTCTTC
.,TRBV5-4,TRBJ2-7,.,CASSWDGNSYEQYF,TGTGCCAGCAGCTGGGACGGGAACTCCTACGAGCAGTACTTC
.,TRBV2,TRBJ2-3,.,CAREDPGRDSNYKHTDTQYF,TGTGCCAGAGAGGACCCGGGACGGGACTCAAACTATAAACACACAGATACGCAGTATTTT
.,TRBV7-9,TRBJ1-2,.,CASSLTGYMGYTF,TGTGCCAGCAGCTTAACAGGGTATATGGGCTACACCTTC
.,TRBV10-3,TRBJ1-2,.,CAISEGGEGAAGRPTF,TGTGCCATCAGTGAGGGAGGTGAAGGGGCCGCCGGTAGGCCTACCTTC
.,TRBV24-1,TRBJ2-5,.,CATSDPRGAGETQYF,TGTGCCACCAGTGATCCCAGGGGGGCCGGAGAGACCCAGTACTTC
.,TRBV6-5,TRBJ1-2,.,CASSYSKANYGYTF,TGTGCCAGCAGTTACTCGAAGGCCAACTATGGCTACACCTTC
.,TRBV20-1,TRBJ2-2,.,CSASGMIGGTNTGELFF,TGCAGTGCTAGTGGAATGATAGGGGGGACGAACACCGGGGAGCTGTTTTTT
.,TRBV11-2,TRBJ2-2,.,CASSLARRLGGELFF,TGTGCCAGCAGCTTAGCACGGCGCCTGGGCGGGGAGCTGTTTTTT
.,TRBV27,TRBJ2-7,.,CASSLSADRFGEQYF,TGTGCCAGCAGTTTATCGGCCGACAGATTTGGCGAGCAGTACTTC
.,TRBV30,TRBJ1-1,.,CAWSSGYTEAFF,TGTGCCTGGAGTTCAGGTTACACTGAAGCTTTCTTT
TRBD1,TRBV5-1,TRBJ2-7,.,CASSFTGGYEQYF,TGCGCCAGCAGCTTTACAGGGGGCTACGAGCAGTACTTC
TRBD1,TRBV10-3,TRBJ1-6,.,CAISSLGGNSPLHF,TGTGCCATCAGTTCTTTAGGGGGCAATTCACCCCTCCACTTT
.,TRBV30,TRBJ2-3,.,CAWSHPGGTDTQYF,TGTGCCTGGAGTCATCCCGGGGGCACAGATACGCAGTATTTT
TRBD1,TRBV27,TRBJ1-4,.,CATGTGGTEKLFF,TGTGCTACCGGGACAGGGGGGACGGAAAAACTGTTTTTT
.,TRBV4-1,TRBJ1-3,few,CASSQIIGGRGNTIYF,TGCGCCAGCAGCCAGATCATAGGGGGGCGCGGAAACACCATATATTTT
.,TRBV5-4,TRBJ1-2,.,CASFPGGGESDYGYTF,TGTGCCAGCTTTCCCGGGGGGGGCGAGAGCGACTATGGCTACACCTTC
.,TRBV5-1,TRBJ2-5,.,CASSLSDPPPPETQYF,TGCGCCAGCAGCCTCTCGGACCCACCTCCGCCAGAGACCCAGTACTTC
.,TRBV6-5,TRBJ2-5,.,CASSYEGRGETQYF,TGTGCCAGCAGTTACGAGGGGAGGGGGGAGACCCAGTACTTC
TRBD1,TRBV12-3/TRBV12-4,TRBJ1-2,.,CASSIDRGNGYTF,TGTGCCAGCAGTATAGACAGGGGAAATGGCTACACCTTC
TRBD1,TRBV6-5,TRBJ1-1,.,CASRDRLNTEAFF,TGTGCCAGCAGGGACAGGTTGAACACTGAAGCTTTCTTT
TRBD2,TRBV3-1/TRBV3-2,TRBJ2-2,.,CASSRGLAGGQGGELFF,TGTGCCAGCAGCCGGGGACTAGCGGGGGGGCAAGGCGGGGAGCTGTTTTTT
.,TRBV5-1,TRBJ1-2,.,CASSMRDTLGGYTF,TGCGCCAGCAGCATGCGGGACACCTTAGGAGGCTACACCTTC
.,TRBV5-4,TRBJ1-1,.,CASSAKEYPKGAFF,TGTGCCAGCAGCGCGAAAGAGTACCCGAAAGGGGCTTTCTTT
TRBD1,TRBV19,TRBJ1-1,.,CASSPMGQNLPEAFF,TGTGCCAGTAGCCCTATGGGACAGAACTTACCTGAAGCTTTCTTT